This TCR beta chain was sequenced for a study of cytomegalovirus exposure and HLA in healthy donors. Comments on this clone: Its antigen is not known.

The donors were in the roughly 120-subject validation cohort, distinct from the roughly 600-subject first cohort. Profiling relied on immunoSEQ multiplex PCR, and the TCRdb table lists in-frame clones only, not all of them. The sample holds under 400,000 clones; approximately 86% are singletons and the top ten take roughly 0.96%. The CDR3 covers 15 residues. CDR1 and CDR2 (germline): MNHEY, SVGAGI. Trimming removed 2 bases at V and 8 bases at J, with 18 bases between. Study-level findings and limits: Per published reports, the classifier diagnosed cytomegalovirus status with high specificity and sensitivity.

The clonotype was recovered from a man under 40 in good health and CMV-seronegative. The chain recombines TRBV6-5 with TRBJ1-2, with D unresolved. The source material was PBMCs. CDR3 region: CASSYLGENLRGYTF. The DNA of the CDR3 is TGTGCCAGCAGTTACCTCGGTGAGAACTTAAGAGGCTACACCTTC.